The clone carrying this T cell receptor (beta chain) was detected only a few times. Its specificity is unknown. These data come from a study of T cell repertoires in cytomegalovirus infection. Study-wide context: Public TCR beta signatures indicated both CMV infection and matching HLA type.

Study conclusions and caveats: Predominance within the ex vivo response was attributable to HLA-C-restricted CMV-specific TCR beta clonotypes.

One entry per CDR3 protein results from TCRdb running MiXCR on the reads. In the table there are roughly 500,000 distinct CDR3 sequences, roughly 43% of which are singletons. CDR1 SGHVS and CDR2 FQNEAQ come from the germline V gene. The CDR3 loop spans 14 amino acids. V was pared by 10 bases and J by 3 bases, with 17 bases between. This specimen consisted of cultured PBMCs, obtained from culture after CMV antigen stimulation. The sequence derives from a human donor in good health (CMV status not recorded). Some clones in this sample may be carry-over from other donors' samples. The genes are TRBV7-8 and TRBJ2-3, with no clear D. The CDR3 bases are TGTGCCATCACAACGCGGTTAGGGACAGATACGCAGTATTTT. Encoded protein: CAITTRLGTDTQYF.